This passage covers 30 T cell receptor beta chains from one sample sequenced in a study of T cell responses to AZD1222 COVID-19 vaccine. This table comes from immunoSEQ multiplex PCR, and its TCRdb copy is limited to in-frame clones, with some not included. The data hold tens of thousands of clones, with under 95% observed a single time. Sequencing was performed on peripheral blood, taken on day 0 of AZD1222 vaccination. These receptors originate from an adult in good health.

This clone occurred once. V usage is TRBV29-1 and J usage is TRBJ1-1, with 7 bases aligning to TRBD1. The CDR3 spans 14 residues. The junction had 9 bases not matched to a gene; V was cut back by 4 bases and J by 4 bases. CDR1 is SQVTM and CDR2 is ANQGSEA in the germline V gene. The CDR3 sequence is CSVGATGRGTEAFF. In nucleotides, the CDR3 is TGCAGCGTTGGAGCGACAGGGAGGGGCACTGAAGCTTTCTTT.

This rearrangement joins TRBV5-4 to TRBJ2-1; a weak D match, TRBD2 (5 bases). Trimming pared 4 bases from V and 2 bases from J, leaving 13 bases between. The CDR3 contains 15 residues. The germline gives CDR1 SGHNT, CDR2 YYREEE (reference sequence). In DNA, the CDR3 is TGTGCCAGCAGCCCTTTACTAGGACCCTACAATGAGCAGTTCTTC. Its protein is CASSPLLGPYNEQFF.

This chain connects TRBV2 to TRBJ2-7; 7 bases fit TRBD2. In germline, CDR1 is SNHLY, CDR2 FYNNEI. The CDR3 loop spans 15 amino acids. V shed 3 bases, J shed 0 bases, and the junction held 5 bases outside the gene matches. The CDR3 is CASSDGGRASYEQYF. The CDR3 DNA follows: TGTGCCAGCAGTGATGGCGGGAGAGCCTCCTACGAGCAGTACTTC.

The chain has TRBV2 and TRBJ1-5; unclear D gene. CDR1 is SNHLY and CDR2 is FYNNEI in the germline V gene. V was clipped by 7 bases and J by 0 bases, with 7 bases between them. This CDR3 spans 13 amino acids. CDR3 in DNA: TGTGCCAGCATGTGGGATAGCAATCAGCCCCAGCATTTT. The encoded protein is CASMWDSNQPQHF.

The V gene is TRBV9, the J gene TRBJ2-1; possible D gene TRBD2, 6 bases. V was cut by 4 bases and J by 0 bases, with 11 bases left in between. The CDR3 is made up of 15 amino acids. The germline gives CDR1 SGDLS, CDR2 YYNGEE. Here the CDR3 reads CASSPWRDSYNEQFF. For the CDR3, the DNA is TGTGCCAGCAGCCCTTGGAGGGACTCCTACAATGAGCAGTTCTTC.

The V and J genes are TRBV5-4 and TRBJ2-2; D ambiguous. The CDR3 runs 15 residues. The V end was cut by 4 bases, the J end by 1 base, with 11 bases between. Germline V gene data show CDR1 as SGHNT and CDR2 as YYREEE (reference sequence). The CDR3 coding sequence is TGTGCCAGCAGCCCCAGGACGGTGAACACCGGGGAGCTGTTTTTT. This translates into CASSPRTVNTGELFF.

The CDR3 DNA is TGTGCCAGCAGTTTTAACAGGGGGGAAGCTTTCTTT. It is translated as CASSFNRGEAFF. The gene calls are TRBV12-3 or TRBV12-4 and TRBJ1-1, with 8 positions matching TRBD1. This CDR3 is built from 12 residues. V lost 3 bases to trimming and J lost 8 bases; unmatched junction nucleotides: 2.

The V and J genes are TRBV18 and TRBJ2-5, with D unclear. The germline gives CDR1 KGHSH, CDR2 LQKENI. The germline V and J ends were trimmed by 3 bases and 5 bases, with 10 bases remaining between them. This CDR3 spans 13 amino acids. This CDR3 reads CASSPRSGETQYF. DNA for the CDR3: TGTGCCAGCTCACCTAGGTCAGGCGAGACCCAGTACTTC.

The V and J genes are TRBV6-2 or TRBV6-3 and TRBJ2-7, with a possible D match to TRBD2 (5 bases). CDR3 size: 14 residues. Germline V gives CDR1 MNHEY, CDR2 SVGEGT. V was clipped by 2 bases and J by 6 bases, with 14 bases between them. This CDR3 is CASSYVSGLFEQYF. Here the CDR3 DNA reads TGTGCCAGCAGTTACGTTAGTGGACTGTTCGAGCAGTACTTC.

The chain has TRBV5-4 and TRBJ1-2; D ambiguous. The germline CDR1 and CDR2 sequences are SGHNT and YYREEE (reference sequence). V was shortened by 2 bases and J by 2 bases, with 10 bases between the two germline ends. This CDR3 is built from 14 residues. This CDR3 reads CASSLPSGNYGYTF. CDR3 sequence (DNA): TGTGCCAGCAGCTTACCCTCAGGAAACTATGGCTACACCTTC.

This clone appeared once. The gene calls are TRBV5-1 and TRBJ1-2; 9 nucleotides align to TRBD1. Unmatched junction bases numbered 10, after V lost 3 bases and J lost 7 bases. This CDR3 region has 15 residues. In germline, CDR1 is SGHRS, CDR2 YFSETQ. CDR3 region: CASSSLPGQGSGYTF. CDR3 sequence (DNA): TGCGCCAGCAGCTCCCTGCCGGGACAGGGATCTGGCTACACCTTC.

The chain couples TRBV9 to TRBJ1-3; tentatively, D is TRBD1 (6 bases). CDR3 length: 15 amino acids. In germline, CDR1 is SGDLS, CDR2 YYNGEE. Trimming removed 3 bases from V and 0 bases from J, with 10 bases in between. CDR3 bases: TGTGCCAGCAGCGACAGGGTAAGCTCTGGAAACACCATATATTTT. This translates into CASSDRVSSGNTIYF. The full variable domain, with the rest looked up from reference TRBV9 and TRBJ1-3, is DSGVTQTPKHLITATGQRVTLRCSPRSGDLSVYWYQQSLDQGLQFLIQYYNGEERAKGNILERFSAQQFPDLHSELNLSSLELGDSALYFCASSDRVSSGNTIYFGEGSWLTVV.

The chain links TRBV5-1 to TRBJ2-3; tentatively, D is TRBD2 (6 bases). There are 16 residues in the CDR3. Trimming took off 4 bases at V and 0 bases at J, with 15 bases between the two ends. Germline values: CDR1 SGHRS, CDR2 YFSETQ. Here the CDR3 reads CASSGGLPFSTDTQYF. DNA for the CDR3: TGCGCCAGCAGCGGGGGACTGCCTTTTAGCACAGATACGCAGTATTTT.

The CDR3 coding sequence is TGCAGCGTTGAGGGGGGCCGGGTGTTTGGCACCGGGGAGCTGTTTTTT. Protein product: CSVEGGRVFGTGELFF. The chain employs TRBV29-1 and TRBJ2-2; D may correspond to TRBD1 or TRBD2 (6 bases each). Germline-derived CDR1 and CDR2 are SQVTM and ANQGSEA. The CDR3 loop spans 16 amino acids. V was clipped by 3 bases and J by 4 bases, with 18 bases between them.

The chain carries TRBV7-6 and TRBJ1-3; a weak D match, TRBD1 (5 bases). Germline V gene lookup returns CDR1 SGHVS and CDR2 FNYEAQ. The CDR3 is made up of 15 amino acids. The ends were cut back, 4 bases at V and 0 bases at J, with 10 bases in the middle. DNA for the CDR3: TGTGCCAGCAGCTACAGGTGGGGCTCTGGAAACACCATATATTTT. Encoded protein: CASSYRWGSGNTIYF.

This clone was seen only once. This chain links TRBV4-3 with TRBJ2-1; tentative D call: TRBD2 (7 bases). The germline CDR1 and CDR2 sequences are LGHNA and YSLEER. The CDR3 spans 17 residues. V lost 0 bases and J lost 5, with 17 bases in between. In nucleotides, the CDR3 is TGCGCCAGCAGCCAAGATTTGGGGGGGGGCGTCCACAATGAGCAGTTCTTC. Its translation is CASSQDLGGGVHNEQFF.

The rearrangement uses TRBV19 and TRBJ1-1; 7 nucleotides agree with TRBD1. V lost 3 bases to trimming and J lost 5 bases; unmatched junction nucleotides: 3. This CDR3 region has 13 residues. Looked up from germline, CDR1 is LNHDA and CDR2 is SQIVND (reference sequence). In DNA, the CDR3 is TGTGCCAGTAGTATCTACAGGGGAACTGAAGCTTTCTTT. Translating gives CASSIYRGTEAFF.

V usage is TRBV6-5 and J usage is TRBJ2-1, with TRBD1 as a possible D gene (5 bases). Trimming pared 5 bases from V and 6 bases from J, leaving 11 bases between. CDR1 and CDR2 from the germline V gene are MNHEY and SVGAGI. This CDR3 has 13 residues. The DNA for the CDR3 is TGTGCCAGCAGTCAGGGCGACCGCAATGAGCAGTTCTTC. Its protein product is CASSQGDRNEQFF.

In this sample, this clone turned up once. V and J are TRBV27 and TRBJ2-3; 12 nucleotides align to TRBD2. The CDR3 has 16 residues. Germline lookup yields CDR1 MNHEY and CDR2 SMNVEV (reference sequence). J lost 2 bases, V lost 6 bases, and 6 bases had no gene match. This CDR3 is CASSPSGGGYTDTQYF. CDR3 DNA sequence: TGTGCCAGCAGCCCTAGCGGGGGGGGATACACAGATACGCAGTATTTT.

The rearrangement links TRBV21-1 to TRBJ2-7; the table's D call of TRBD1 was not tested on the DNA. TRBV21-1 is a recognized pseudogene. The CDR3 loop spans 12 amino acids. CDR3 amino acids: CAGRAGDYEQYF. The CDR3 DNA sequence: TGTGCCGGTAGGGCAGGGGACTACGAGCAGTACTTC.

The genes are TRBV7-2 and TRBJ2-4; D uncertain. The V end lost 5 bases, the J end lost 6 bases, and 14 bases lay between the germline ends. Germline assignment: CDR1 SGHTA and CDR2 FQGNSA. This CDR3 region has 14 residues. The CDR3 reads CASSPRVGSNIQYF. CDR3 sequence (DNA): TGTGCCAGCAGCCCCCGCGTGGGGTCAAACATTCAGTACTTC.

The chain links TRBV19 to TRBJ2-7; 8 bases are shared with TRBD1. This CDR3 has 15 amino acids. V was pared by 4 bases and J by 2 bases, with 7 bases of the junction left unmatched. The germline CDR1 and CDR2 sequences are LNHDA and SQIVND (reference sequence). The CDR3 DNA sequence: TGTGCCAGTAGTAACCCGGGACAGGTCACCTACGAGCAGTACTTC. This sequence encodes CASSNPGQVTYEQYF.

The rearrangement uses TRBV7-2 and TRBJ1-3; a possible D gene is TRBD1 (6 bases). Germline V gene data show CDR1 as SGHTA and CDR2 as FQGNSA. The length of the CDR3 is 15 residues. Trimming left V 5 bases short and J 0 bases short, with 11 bases between. For the CDR3, the DNA is TGTGCCAGCAGCCCCGACAGGAACTCTGGAAACACCATATATTTT. Translating it yields CASSPDRNSGNTIYF.

This clone was recorded only once. The chain employs TRBV15 and TRBJ2-3, with D uncertain. Trimming took off 2 bases at V and 2 bases at J, with 8 bases between the two ends. Germline V CDR1 and CDR2: LNHNV, YYDKDF (reference sequence). The CDR3 is made up of 14 amino acids. The chain's CDR3 is CATSRTTITDTQYF. The CDR3 DNA reads as TGTGCCACCAGCAGAACAACCATCACAGATACGCAGTATTTT.

V gene TRBV6-5 combines with J gene TRBJ2-7, with no clear D. V gave up 7 bases and J gave up 4 bases, with 11 bases separating them. CDR3 length: 12 amino acids. The germline gives CDR1 MNHEY, CDR2 SVGAGI. The CDR3: CASKINRYEQYF. The CDR3 DNA is TGTGCCAGCAAGATTAATCGTTACGAGCAGTACTTC.

V and J are TRBV4-1 and TRBJ1-6; 7 nucleotides align to TRBD1. This CDR3 has 16 residues. Germline lookup yields CDR1 MGHRA and CDR2 YSYEKL. The junction had 10 bases not matched to a gene; V was cut back by 4 bases and J by 7 bases. In DNA form, the CDR3 reads TGCGCCAGCAGCCCCCTCTCGGGACAGTCAAATTCACCCCTCCACTTT. Its translation is CASSPLSGQSNSPLHF.

This clone was picked up one time. J is TRBJ2-5 and V is TRBV6-2 or TRBV6-3; TRBD1 or TRBD2 may be the D gene (6 bases each). The V and J ends lost 0 bases and 2 bases respectively, with 13 bases between them. In germline, CDR1 is MNHEY, CDR2 SVGEGT. The CDR3 loop spans 16 amino acids. CDR3 in DNA: TGTGCCAGCAGTTACTCCCGGGGGCGCTTACAAGAGACCCAGTACTTC. It translates to CASSYSRGRLQETQYF.

This rearrangement joins TRBV4-1 to TRBJ2-3, with 9 bases that match TRBD1. CDR1 is MGHRA, CDR2 YSYEKL, per germline. This CDR3 contains 16 residues. V lost 4 bases, J lost 0 bases, and 5 bases stayed unmatched. The CDR3 loop is CASSRRTGASTDTQYF. The CDR3 DNA is TGCGCCAGCAGCCGCCGGACAGGGGCTAGCACAGATACGCAGTATTTT.

The V gene is TRBV5-8, the J gene TRBJ2-2; tentative D call: TRBD1 (6 bases). Germline CDR1 reads SGHTS; CDR2 reads YDEGEE. CDR3 length equals 15 residues. Trimming shortened V by 3 bases and J by 6 bases, and 15 bases separated the two germline ends. The CDR3 region is CASSYSLQGPGELFF. The DNA of the CDR3 is TGTGCCAGCAGCTACTCCTTACAGGGACCCGGGGAGCTGTTTTTT.

The V call is TRBV30, the J call TRBJ2-1; D is possibly TRBD1 (5 bases). Looked up from germline, CDR1 is GTSNPN and CDR2 is SVGIG (reference sequence). V was clipped by 0 bases and J by 4 bases, with 10 bases between them. The CDR3 length is 14 residues. The CDR3 here is CAWSVVGHYNEQFF. CDR3 DNA: TGTGCCTGGAGTGTTGTGGGGCATTACAATGAGCAGTTCTTC.